Presented here are 9 T cell receptor beta chains from one specimen sequenced in a study of regulatory T cells in long-lasting Graves disease. iRepertoire HTBI primers and Arm-PCR of CDR3 regions built TCR beta libraries. TCRdb re-analysed the multiplex PCR reads in MiXCR, keeping a single row per CDR3 protein. The sample comprises roughly 420,000 distinct CDR3 sequences, about 15% of which are singletons, and approximately 11% rests with the top ten. Time point: newly diagnosed GD, antithyroid drugs for less than 3 months. PBMC RNA was the source of the TCR library. The sample also formed part of further work on T cells in Graves' hyperthyroidism and ophthalmopathy.

Sequencing was performed on peripheral blood mononuclear cells (PBMCs), taken at new diagnosis, from a patient treated with antithyroid drugs. All receptors come from a woman in her twenties or thirties with Graves disease.

This clonotype was counted many times. The gene calls are TRBV7-2 and TRBJ2-2, with D possibly being TRBD2 (7 bases). The germline gives CDR1 SGHTA, CDR2 FQGNSA. V shed 5 bases and J shed 2 bases, with 15 bases lying between them. CDR3 size: 16 residues. CDR3 nucleotide sequence: TGTGCCAGCAGCCTTCCGCGGGGGCGCAACACCGGGGAGCTGTTTTTT. Translated: CASSLPRGRNTGELFF. The whole variable domain, filled in from reference TRBV7-2 and TRBJ2-2, reads GAGVSQSPSNKVTEKGKDVELRCDPISGHTALYWYRQSLGQGLEFLIYFQGNSAPDKSGLPSDRFSAERTGGSVSTLTIQRTQQEDSAVYLCASSLPRGRNTGELFFGEGSRLTVL.

The rearrangement links TRBV5-1 to TRBJ1-3; D may be TRBD1 (5 bases). The CDR3 has 14 residues. Looked up from germline, CDR1 is SGHRS and CDR2 is YFSETQ. With 4 bases removed from V and 0 bases from J, the gap between germline ends came to 8 bases. The CDR3 reads CASSPDTSGNTIYF. CDR3 bases: TGCGCCAGCAGCCCGGACACCTCTGGAAACACCATATATTTT.

This clonotype showed up many times. V usage is TRBV11-2 and J usage is TRBJ2-3, with D perhaps TRBD2 (5 bases). This CDR3 spans 15 amino acids. Germline assignment: CDR1 SGHAT and CDR2 FQNNGV. The V end was cut by 5 bases, the J end by 7 bases, with 19 bases between. CDR3 DNA sequence: TGTGCCAGCAGCCCCTCGGGTAGGGCGGGCTATACGCAGTATTTT. Translated, it gives CASSPSGRAGYTQYF.

This clonotype was observed many times. V is TRBV4-1 and J is TRBJ2-7, with D perhaps matching TRBD2 (7 bases). Germline loops: CDR1 MGHRA, CDR2 YSYEKL. The V and J ends lost 2 bases and 4 bases respectively, with 12 bases between them. The CDR3 contains 14 residues. CDR3 nucleotides: TGCGCCAGCAGCCAAAGGGAGGGGGGATACGAGCAGTACTTC. This translates into CASSQREGGYEQYF.

The chain couples TRBV5-1 to TRBJ1-3, with D unresolved. Germline-derived CDR1 and CDR2 are SGHRS and YFSETQ. V lost 0 bases, J lost 1 base, and 5 bases lay in between. The CDR3 loop spans 14 amino acids. The CDR3 sequence: CASSLGESGNTIYF. CDR3 bases: TGCGCCAGCAGCTTGGGAGAATCTGGAAACACCATATATTTT.

This clonotype was counted only a few times. A much larger clone sits a single nucleotide away, making a read error possible. The chain joins TRBV7-9 to TRBJ2-7; 10 nucleotides align to TRBD2. Germline CDR1 SEHNR, CDR2 FQNEAQ (reference sequence). The CDR3 spans 16 residues. The CDR3 bases are TGTGCCAGCAGTTTCTCTACTAGCGGGATTCCCTACGAGCTGTACTTC. Residues: CASSFSTSGIPYELYF. Based on the CDR3 plus reference TRBV7-9 and TRBJ2-7, the full variable domain is DTGVSQNPRHKITKRGQNVTFRCDPISEHNRLYWYRQTLGQGPEFLTYFQNEAQLEKSRLLSDRFSAERPKGSFSTLEIQRTEQGDSAMYLCASSFSTSGIPYELYFGPGTRLTVT.

The sample holds many counts of this clonotype. J is TRBJ2-1 and V is TRBV5-1; D possibly corresponds to TRBD1 (5 bases). Germline CDR1 is SGHRS and CDR2 is YFSETQ. This CDR3 spans 11 amino acids. Deletions cut 5 bases from V and 8 bases from J, with 8 bases between. The CDR3 DNA follows: TGCGCCAGCAGTTTACAGGATGAGCAGTTCTTC. Its translation: CASSLQDEQFF. Full variable domain (remainder filled in from reference TRBV5-1 and TRBJ2-1): KAGVTQTPRYLIKTRGQQVTLSCSPISGHRSVSWYQQTPGQGLQFLFEYFSETQRNKGNFPGRFSGRQFSNSRSEMNVSTLELGDSALYLCASSLQDEQFFGPGTRLTVL.

This clonotype appeared many times. The gene calls are TRBV30 and TRBJ2-1; no definite D call. V lost 2 bases to trimming and J lost 4 bases, with 9 bases between them. CDR1 is GTSNPN, CDR2 SVGIG, per germline (reference sequence). The length of the CDR3 is 13 residues. CDR3 loop: CAWSRRNYNEQFF. CDR3 nucleotides: TGTGCCTGGAGTCGTCGCAATTACAATGAGCAGTTCTTC.

This clonotype was found many times. The CDR3 sequence: CASSSRGVGPNEKLFF. The CDR3 bases are TGTGCCAGCAGCTCAAGAGGGGTGGGACCAAATGAAAAACTGTTTTTT. V and J are TRBV2 and TRBJ1-4; possibly TRBD1 for D (5 bases). The CDR3 consists of 16 residues. Germline CDR1 and CDR2: SNHLY and FYNNEI. V was cut by 6 bases and J by 5 bases, with 19 bases left in between.